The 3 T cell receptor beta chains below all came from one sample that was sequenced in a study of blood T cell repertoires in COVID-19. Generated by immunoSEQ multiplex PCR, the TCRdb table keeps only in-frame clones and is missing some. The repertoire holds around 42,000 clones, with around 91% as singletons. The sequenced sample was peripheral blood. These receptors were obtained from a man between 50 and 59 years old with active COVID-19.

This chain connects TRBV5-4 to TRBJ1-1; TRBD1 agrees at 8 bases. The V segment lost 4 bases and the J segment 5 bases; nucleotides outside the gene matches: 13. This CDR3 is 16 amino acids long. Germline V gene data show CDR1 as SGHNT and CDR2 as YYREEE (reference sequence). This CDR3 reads CASSPSGGTLGTEAFF. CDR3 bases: TGTGCCAGCAGCCCGTCAGGGGGCACCTTAGGGACTGAAGCTTTCTTT.

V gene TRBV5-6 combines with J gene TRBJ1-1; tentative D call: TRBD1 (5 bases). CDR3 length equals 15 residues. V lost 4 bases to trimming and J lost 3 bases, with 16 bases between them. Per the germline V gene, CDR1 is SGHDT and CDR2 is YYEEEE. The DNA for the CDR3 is TGTGCCAGCAGCACTCGACAGAGCTTGTACACTGAAGCTTTCTTT. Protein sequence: CASSTRQSLYTEAFF.

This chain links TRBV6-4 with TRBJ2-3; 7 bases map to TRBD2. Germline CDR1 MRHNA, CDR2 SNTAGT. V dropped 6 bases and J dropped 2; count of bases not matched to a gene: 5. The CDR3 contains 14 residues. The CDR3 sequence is CASSPAGNTDTQYF. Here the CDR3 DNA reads TGTGCCAGCAGCCCAGCGGGGAACACAGATACGCAGTATTTT.